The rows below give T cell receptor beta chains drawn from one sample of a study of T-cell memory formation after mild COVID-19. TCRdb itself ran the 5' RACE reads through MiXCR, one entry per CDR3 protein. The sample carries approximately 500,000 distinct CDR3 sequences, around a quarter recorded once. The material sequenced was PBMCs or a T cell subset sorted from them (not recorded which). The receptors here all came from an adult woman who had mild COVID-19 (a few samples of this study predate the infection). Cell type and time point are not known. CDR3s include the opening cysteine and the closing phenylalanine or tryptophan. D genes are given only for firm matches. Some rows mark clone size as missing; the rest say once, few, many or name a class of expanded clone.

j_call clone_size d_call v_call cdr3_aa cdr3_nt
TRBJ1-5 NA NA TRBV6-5 CASSYSIGGGQPQHF TGTGCCAGCAGTTACTCGATTGGGGGCGGTCAGCCCCAGCATTTT
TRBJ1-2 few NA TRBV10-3 CAISEYRVDYGYTF TGTGCCATCAGTGAGTACAGGGTGGACTATGGCTACACCTTC
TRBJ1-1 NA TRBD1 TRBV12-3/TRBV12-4 CASSFRGLGTEAFF TGTGCCAGCAGTTTTAGGGGGCTAGGCACTGAAGCTTTCTTT
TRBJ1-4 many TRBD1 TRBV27 CASSLSRDTGVLFF TGTGCCAGCAGTTTATCGAGGGATACAGGGGTGCTGTTTTTT
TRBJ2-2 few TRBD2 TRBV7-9 CASSKTSGNTGELFF TGTGCCAGCAGCAAGACTAGCGGAAACACCGGGGAGCTGTTTTTT
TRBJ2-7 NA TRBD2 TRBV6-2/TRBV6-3 CASSRGLVYVEQYF TGTGCCAGCAGTCGCGGACTAGTCTACGTCGAGCAGTACTTC
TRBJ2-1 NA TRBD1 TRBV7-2 CASSLAPQGLQIGLF TGTGCCAGCAGCTTAGCCCCACAGGGGCTGCAAATCGGGCTCTTC
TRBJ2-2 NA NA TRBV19 CASTKRLGQNGELFF TGTGCCAGTACAAAGCGACTAGGTCAGAACGGGGAGCTGTTTTTT
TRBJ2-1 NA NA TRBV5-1 CASSLRRSQANEQFF TGCGCCAGCAGCTTGAGGAGGTCCCAGGCGAATGAGCAGTTCTTC
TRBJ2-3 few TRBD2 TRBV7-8 CASSTTPGLAGGLLDTQYF TGTGCCAGCAGCACCACCCCGGGACTAGCGGGAGGTTTGTTAGATACGCAGTATTTT
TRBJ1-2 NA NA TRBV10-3 CAISDRALNYGYTF TGTGCCATCAGTGACAGGGCCCTTAACTATGGCTACACCTTC
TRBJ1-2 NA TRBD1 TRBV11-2 CASSTRTGVVGYTF TGTGCCAGCAGCACGCGAACAGGGGTGGTTGGCTACACCTTC
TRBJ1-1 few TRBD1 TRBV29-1 CSVAPSDRVYTEAFF TGCAGCGTGGCCCCTTCCGACAGGGTGTACACTGAAGCTTTCTTT
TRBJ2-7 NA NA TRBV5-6 CASSFAGFHEQYF TGTGCCAGCAGCTTTGCAGGGTTCCACGAGCAGTACTTC
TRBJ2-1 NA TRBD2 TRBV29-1 CSVEGGGGYYNEQFF TGCAGCGTTGAAGGCGGCGGGGGATACTACAATGAGCAGTTCTTC
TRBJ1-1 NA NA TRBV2 CASSWDGLNTEAFF TGTGCCAGCAGTTGGGACGGTTTGAACACTGAAGCTTTCTTT